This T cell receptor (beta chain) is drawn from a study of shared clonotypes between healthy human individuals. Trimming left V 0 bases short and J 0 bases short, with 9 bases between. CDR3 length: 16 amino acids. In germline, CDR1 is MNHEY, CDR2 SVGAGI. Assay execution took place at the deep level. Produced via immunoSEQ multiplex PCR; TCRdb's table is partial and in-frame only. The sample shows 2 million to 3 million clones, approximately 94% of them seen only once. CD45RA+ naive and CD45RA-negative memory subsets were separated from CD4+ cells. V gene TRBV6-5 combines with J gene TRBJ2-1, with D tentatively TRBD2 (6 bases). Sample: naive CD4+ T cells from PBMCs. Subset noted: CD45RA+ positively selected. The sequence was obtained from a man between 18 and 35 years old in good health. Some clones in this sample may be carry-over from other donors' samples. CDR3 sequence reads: CASSYSWRGSYNEQFF. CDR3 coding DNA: TGTGCCAGCAGTTACTCTTGGCGGGGCTCCTACAATGAGCAGTTCTTC.